This T cell receptor beta chain comes out of a study of technical replicates of blood from several donors. The repertoire was sequenced with immunoSEQ multiplex PCR; TCRdb's copy has only in-frame clones and lacks some. The sample lists 17,000 or so clones; more than 75% were seen once. Trimming removed 6 bases at V and 3 bases at J, with 11 bases between. CDR1 is KGHSH, CDR2 LQKENI, per germline. CDR3 length equals 13 residues. The sequence derives from a human donor in good health. Material for sequencing was PBMCs. The chain employs TRBV18 and TRBJ1-1; no reliable D call. The CDR3 region has the DNA TGTGCCAGCTCCCCAACTCAATACACTGAAGCTTTCTTT. Translation: CASSPTQYTEAFF.